This TCR beta chain derives from a study of T cells in Graves' hyperthyroidism and ophthalmopathy. Study overall: Peripheral blood samples were taken at initial diagnosis, prior to any treatment. Regarding the study as a whole: Stable hyperthyroidism was separated from ophthalmopathy by a model based on 13 V-J features. Ophthalmopathy, which appeared later, was predicted by the model a median roughly 6.5 months before onset.

RNA transcripts gave rise to amplified TCR beta CDR3 regions. HTBI primers were employed in a first-round RT-PCR of the TCR CDR3. TCRdb re-derived calls from the multiplex PCR reads in MiXCR, one entry per CDR3 protein. The data show hundreds of thousands of distinct CDR3 sequences, roughly 15% seen once. Those patients with uncontrolled infection, other autoimmune disease, pregnancy or lactation were excluded. The germline V gene encodes CDR1 SGHNT and CDR2 YENEEA. Trimming took off 7 bases at V and 0 bases at J, with 11 bases between the two ends. This CDR3 spans 14 amino acids. This clonotype was seen at least ten times. What it binds is not known.

This TCR came from a woman in her 50s with Graves' ophthalmopathy. The chain combines TRBV11-3 with TRBJ2-3; D gene ambiguous. The sequenced sample was blood. The CDR3 DNA is TGTGCCAGCACAATCGCTTCTAGCACAGATACGCAGTATTTT. As protein: CASTIASSTDTQYF.